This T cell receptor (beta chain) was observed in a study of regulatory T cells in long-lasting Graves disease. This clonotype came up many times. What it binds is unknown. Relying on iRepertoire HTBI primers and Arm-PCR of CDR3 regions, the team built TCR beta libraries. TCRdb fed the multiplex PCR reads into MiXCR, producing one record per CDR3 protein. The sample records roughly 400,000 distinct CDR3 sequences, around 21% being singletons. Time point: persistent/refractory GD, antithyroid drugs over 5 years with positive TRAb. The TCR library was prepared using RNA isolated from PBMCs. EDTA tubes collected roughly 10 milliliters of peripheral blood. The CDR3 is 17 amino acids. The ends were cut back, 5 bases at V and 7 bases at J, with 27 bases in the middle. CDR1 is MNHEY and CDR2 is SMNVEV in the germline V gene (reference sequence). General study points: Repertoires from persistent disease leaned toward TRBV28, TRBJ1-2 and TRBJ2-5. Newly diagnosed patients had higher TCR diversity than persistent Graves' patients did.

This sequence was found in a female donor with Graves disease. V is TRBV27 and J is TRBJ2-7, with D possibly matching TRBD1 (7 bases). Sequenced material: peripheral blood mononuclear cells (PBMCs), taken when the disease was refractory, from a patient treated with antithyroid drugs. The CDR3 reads CASSTNPGAGGKGEQYF. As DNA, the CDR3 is TGTGCCAGCAGTACAAACCCGGGGGCAGGGGGGAAAGGGGAGCAGTACTTC.